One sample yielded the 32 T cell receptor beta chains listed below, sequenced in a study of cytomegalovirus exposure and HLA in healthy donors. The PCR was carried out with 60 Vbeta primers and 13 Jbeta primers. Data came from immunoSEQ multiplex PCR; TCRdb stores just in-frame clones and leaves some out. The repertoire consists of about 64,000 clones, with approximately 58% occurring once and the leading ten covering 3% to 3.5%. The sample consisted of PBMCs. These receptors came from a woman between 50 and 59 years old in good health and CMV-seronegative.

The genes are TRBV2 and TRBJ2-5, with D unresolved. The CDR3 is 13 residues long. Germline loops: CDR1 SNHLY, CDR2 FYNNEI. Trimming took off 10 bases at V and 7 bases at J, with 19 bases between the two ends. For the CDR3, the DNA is TGTGCCACCGAGGCACATCCGTTCGGGACCCAGTACTTC. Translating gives CATEAHPFGTQYF.

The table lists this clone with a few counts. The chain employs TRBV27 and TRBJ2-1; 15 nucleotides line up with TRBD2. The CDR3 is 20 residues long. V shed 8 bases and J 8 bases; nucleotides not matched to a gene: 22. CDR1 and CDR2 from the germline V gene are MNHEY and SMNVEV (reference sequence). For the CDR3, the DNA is TGTGCCAGCCTCGGACAGGGGAGGACTAGCGGGAGGGCCCAGGGGGATGAGCAGTTCTTC. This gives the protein CASLGQGRTSGRAQGDEQFF.

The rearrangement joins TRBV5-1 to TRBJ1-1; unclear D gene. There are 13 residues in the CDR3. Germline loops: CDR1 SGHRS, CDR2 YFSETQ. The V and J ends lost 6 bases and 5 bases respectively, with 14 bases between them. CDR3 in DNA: TGCGCCAGCAAGCGTCTGGGTACGACTGAAGCTTTCTTT. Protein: CASKRLGTTEAFF.

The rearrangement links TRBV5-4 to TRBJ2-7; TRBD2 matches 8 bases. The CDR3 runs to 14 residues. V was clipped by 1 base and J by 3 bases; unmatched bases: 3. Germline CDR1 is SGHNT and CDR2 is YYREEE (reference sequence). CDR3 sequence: CASSLSRGGYEQYF. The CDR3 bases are TGTGCCAGCAGCTTGTCCCGGGGGGGCTACGAGCAGTACTTC.

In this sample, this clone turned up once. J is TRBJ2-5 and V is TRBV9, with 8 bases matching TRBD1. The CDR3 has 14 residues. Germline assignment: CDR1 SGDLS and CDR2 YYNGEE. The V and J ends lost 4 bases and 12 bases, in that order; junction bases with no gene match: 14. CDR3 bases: TGTGCCAGCAGCACCCGGGACAGGTCCGCCCCGAAGTACTTC. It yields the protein CASSTRDRSAPKYF.

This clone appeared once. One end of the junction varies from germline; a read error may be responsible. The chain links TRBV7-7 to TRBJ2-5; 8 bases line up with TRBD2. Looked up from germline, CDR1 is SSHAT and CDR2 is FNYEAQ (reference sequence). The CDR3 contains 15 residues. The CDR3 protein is CASTRTQGLGETQYF. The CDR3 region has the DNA TGTGCTAGCACCAGGACCCAGGGACTAGGCGAGACCCAGTACTTC.

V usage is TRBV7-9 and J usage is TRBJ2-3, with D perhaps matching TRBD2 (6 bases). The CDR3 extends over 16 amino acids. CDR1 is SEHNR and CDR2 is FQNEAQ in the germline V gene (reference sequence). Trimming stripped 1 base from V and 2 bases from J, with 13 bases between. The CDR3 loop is CASSLGGSGSTDTQYF. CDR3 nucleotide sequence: TGTGCCAGCAGCTTAGGGGGTAGCGGCTCCACAGATACGCAGTATTTT.

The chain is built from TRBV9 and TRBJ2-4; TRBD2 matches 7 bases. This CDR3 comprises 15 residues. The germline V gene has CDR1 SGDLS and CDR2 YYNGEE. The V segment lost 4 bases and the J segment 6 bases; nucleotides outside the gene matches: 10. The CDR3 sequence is CASSPSGTGGNIQYF. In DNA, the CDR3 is TGTGCCAGCAGCCCCAGCGGTACGGGGGGAAACATTCAGTACTTC.

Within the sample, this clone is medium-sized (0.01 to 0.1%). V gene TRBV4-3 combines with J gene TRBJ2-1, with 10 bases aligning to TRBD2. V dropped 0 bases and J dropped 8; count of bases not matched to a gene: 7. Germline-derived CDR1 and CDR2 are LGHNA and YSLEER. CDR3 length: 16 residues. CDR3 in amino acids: CASSQDLAGASDEQFF. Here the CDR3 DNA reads TGCGCCAGCAGCCAAGATCTAGCGGGAGCGTCAGATGAGCAGTTCTTC.

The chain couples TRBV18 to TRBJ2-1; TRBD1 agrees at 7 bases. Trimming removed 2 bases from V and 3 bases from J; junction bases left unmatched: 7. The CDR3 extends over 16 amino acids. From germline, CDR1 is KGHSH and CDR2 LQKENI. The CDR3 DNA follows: TGTGCCAGCTCACCATCATGGGACAGAATCTACAATGAGCAGTTCTTC. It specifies CASSPSWDRIYNEQFF.

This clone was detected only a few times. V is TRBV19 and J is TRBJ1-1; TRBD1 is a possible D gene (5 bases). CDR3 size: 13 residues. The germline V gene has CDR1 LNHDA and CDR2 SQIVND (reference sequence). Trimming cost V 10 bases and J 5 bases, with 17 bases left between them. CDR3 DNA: TGTGCCACCAAGCTACTCGGGGGAACTGAAGCTTTCTTT. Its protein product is CATKLLGGTEAFF.

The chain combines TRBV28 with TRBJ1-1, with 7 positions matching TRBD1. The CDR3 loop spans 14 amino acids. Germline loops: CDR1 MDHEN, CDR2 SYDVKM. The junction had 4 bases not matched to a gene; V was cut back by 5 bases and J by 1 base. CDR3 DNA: TGTGCCAGCAGTGCATACAGGGGGAACACTGAAGCTTTCTTT. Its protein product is CASSAYRGNTEAFF.

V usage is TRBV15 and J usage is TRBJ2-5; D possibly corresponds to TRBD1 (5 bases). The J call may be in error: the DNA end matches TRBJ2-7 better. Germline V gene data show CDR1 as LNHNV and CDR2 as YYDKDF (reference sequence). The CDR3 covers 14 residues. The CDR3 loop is CATSREGVWYEQYF. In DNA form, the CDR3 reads TGTGCCACCAGCAGAGAAGGGGTGTGGTACGAGCAGTACTTC.

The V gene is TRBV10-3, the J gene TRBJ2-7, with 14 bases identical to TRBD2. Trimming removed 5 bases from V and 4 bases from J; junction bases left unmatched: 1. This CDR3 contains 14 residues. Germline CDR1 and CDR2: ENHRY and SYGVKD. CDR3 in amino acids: CAISRTSGRYEQYF. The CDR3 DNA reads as TGTGCCATCAGTCGGACTAGCGGGAGGTACGAGCAGTACTTC.

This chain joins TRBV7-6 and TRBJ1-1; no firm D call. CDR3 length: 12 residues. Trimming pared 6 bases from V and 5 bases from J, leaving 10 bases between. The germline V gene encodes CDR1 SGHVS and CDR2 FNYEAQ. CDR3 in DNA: TGTGCCAGCAGTTCAAGAGGGACTGAAGCTTTCTTT. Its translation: CASSSRGTEAFF.

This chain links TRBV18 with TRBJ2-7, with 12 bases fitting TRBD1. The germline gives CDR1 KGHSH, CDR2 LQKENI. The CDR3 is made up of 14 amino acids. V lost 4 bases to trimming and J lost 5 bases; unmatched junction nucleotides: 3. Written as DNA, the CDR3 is TGTGCCAGCTCACTCGGGACAGGGGGCGACGAGCAGTACTTC. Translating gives CASSLGTGGDEQYF.

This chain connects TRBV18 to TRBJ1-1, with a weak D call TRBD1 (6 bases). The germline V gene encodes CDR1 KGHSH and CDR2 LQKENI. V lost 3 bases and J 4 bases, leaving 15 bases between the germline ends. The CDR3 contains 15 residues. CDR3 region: CASSPSTGMGTEAFF. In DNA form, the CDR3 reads TGTGCCAGCTCACCCTCGACAGGCATGGGCACTGAAGCTTTCTTT.

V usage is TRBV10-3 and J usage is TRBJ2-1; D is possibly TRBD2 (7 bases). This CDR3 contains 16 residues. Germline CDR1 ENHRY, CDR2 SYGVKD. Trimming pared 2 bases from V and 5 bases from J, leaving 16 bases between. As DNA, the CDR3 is TGTGCCATCAGTGAGCCAGGGGAGGGGGGCCACAATGAGCAGTTCTTC. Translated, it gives CAISEPGEGGHNEQFF.

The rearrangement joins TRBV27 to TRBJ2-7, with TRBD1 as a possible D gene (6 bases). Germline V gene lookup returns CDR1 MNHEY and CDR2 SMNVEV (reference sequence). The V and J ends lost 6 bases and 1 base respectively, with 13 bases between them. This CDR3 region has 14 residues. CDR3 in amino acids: CASSPSGHSYEQYF. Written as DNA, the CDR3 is TGTGCCAGCAGCCCATCGGGACATTCCTACGAGCAGTACTTC.

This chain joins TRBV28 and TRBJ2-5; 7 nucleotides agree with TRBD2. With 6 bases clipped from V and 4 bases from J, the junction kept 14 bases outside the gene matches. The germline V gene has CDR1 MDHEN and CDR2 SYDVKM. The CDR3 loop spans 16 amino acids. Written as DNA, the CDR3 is TGTGCCAGCAGCCCAGCGGGATCTCTGAAGGGAGAGACCCAGTACTTC. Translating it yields CASSPAGSLKGETQYF.

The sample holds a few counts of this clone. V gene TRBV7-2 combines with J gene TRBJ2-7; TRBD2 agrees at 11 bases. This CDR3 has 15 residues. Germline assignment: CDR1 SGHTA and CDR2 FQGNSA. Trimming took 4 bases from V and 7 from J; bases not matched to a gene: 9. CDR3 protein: CASSSNSGRAEEQYF. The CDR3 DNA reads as TGTGCCAGCAGCTCCAATAGCGGGAGGGCCGAAGAGCAGTACTTC. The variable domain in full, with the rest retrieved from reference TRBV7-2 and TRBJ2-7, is GAGVSQSPSNKVTEKGKDVELRCDPISGHTALYWYRQSLGQGLEFLIYFQGNSAPDKSGLPSDRFSAERTGGSVSTLTIQRTQQEDSAVYLCASSSNSGRAEEQYFGPGTRLTVT.

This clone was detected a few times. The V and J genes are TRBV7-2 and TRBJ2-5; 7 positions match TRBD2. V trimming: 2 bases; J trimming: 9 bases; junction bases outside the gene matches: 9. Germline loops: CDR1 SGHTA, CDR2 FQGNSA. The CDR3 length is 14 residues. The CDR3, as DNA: TGTGCCAGCAGCTTATTCGGGGGAGGGGAGGCCCAGTACTTC. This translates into CASSLFGGGEAQYF.

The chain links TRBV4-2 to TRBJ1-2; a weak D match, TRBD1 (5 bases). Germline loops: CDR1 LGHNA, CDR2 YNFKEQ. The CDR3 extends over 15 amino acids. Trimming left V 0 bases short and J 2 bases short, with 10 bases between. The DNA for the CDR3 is TGTGCCAGCAGCCAAGAGGGGGGGGGAAACTATGGCTACACCTTC. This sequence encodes CASSQEGGGNYGYTF.

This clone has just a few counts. The CDR3 DNA reads as TGTGCCAGCAGCTCGGGGACAGGGCGCGGCAATCAGCCCCAGCATTTT. Its translation is CASSSGTGRGNQPQHF. The chain uses TRBV7-6 and TRBJ1-5; 9 bases map to TRBD1. The CDR3 contains 16 residues. CDR1 and CDR2 from the germline V gene are SGHVS and FNYEAQ. J gave up 2 bases and V 4 bases, and 6 bases lay outside the gene matches.

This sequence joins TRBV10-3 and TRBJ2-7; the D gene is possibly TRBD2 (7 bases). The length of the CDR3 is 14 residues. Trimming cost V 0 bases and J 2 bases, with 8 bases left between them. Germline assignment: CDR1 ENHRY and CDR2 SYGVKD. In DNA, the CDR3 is TGTGCCATCAGTGAGTCGGGGGGGCCCTACGAGCAGTACTTC. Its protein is CAISESGGPYEQYF.

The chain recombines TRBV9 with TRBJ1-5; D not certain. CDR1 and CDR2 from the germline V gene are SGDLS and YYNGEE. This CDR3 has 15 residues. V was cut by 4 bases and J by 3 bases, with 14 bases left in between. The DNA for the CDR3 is TGTGCCAGCAGCTCAGAGGGAAACTACAATCAGCCCCAGCATTTT. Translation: CASSSEGNYNQPQHF.

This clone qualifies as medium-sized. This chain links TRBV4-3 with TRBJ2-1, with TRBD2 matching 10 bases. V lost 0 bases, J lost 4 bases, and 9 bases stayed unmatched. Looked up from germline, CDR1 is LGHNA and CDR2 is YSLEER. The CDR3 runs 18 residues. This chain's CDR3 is CASSQDSSRTSGYNEQFF. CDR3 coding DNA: TGCGCCAGCAGCCAAGACTCGTCCCGGACTAGCGGTTACAATGAGCAGTTCTTC.

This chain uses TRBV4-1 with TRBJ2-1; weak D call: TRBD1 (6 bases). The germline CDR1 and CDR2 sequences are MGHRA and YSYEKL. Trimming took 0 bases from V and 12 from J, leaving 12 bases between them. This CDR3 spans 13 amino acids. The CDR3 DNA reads TGCGCCAGCAGCCAAGATAAGGGGGTGGTGCAGTTCTTC. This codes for CASSQDKGVVQFF.

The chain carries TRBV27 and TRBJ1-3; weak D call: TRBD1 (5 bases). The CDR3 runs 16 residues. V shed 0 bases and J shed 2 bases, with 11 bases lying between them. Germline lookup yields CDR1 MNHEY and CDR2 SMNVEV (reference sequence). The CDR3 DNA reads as TGTGCCAGCAGTTTATCTGCGGGGGGAACTGGAAACACCATATATTTT. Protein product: CASSLSAGGTGNTIYF.

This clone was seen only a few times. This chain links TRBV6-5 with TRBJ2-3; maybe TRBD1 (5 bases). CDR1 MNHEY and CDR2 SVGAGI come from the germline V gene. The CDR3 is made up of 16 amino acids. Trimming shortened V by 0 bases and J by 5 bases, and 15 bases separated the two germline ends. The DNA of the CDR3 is TGTGCCAGCAGTTACTCCCTTCCAGGGAAAGTAGATACGCAGTATTTT. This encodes CASSYSLPGKVDTQYF.

CDR3 coding DNA: TGTGCCAGCAGCTTATCGGCGGTCAGCTCCTACGAGCAGTACTTC. Translating it yields CASSLSAVSSYEQYF. The chain employs TRBV7-2 and TRBJ2-7; D remains unclear. Germline-derived CDR1 and CDR2 are SGHTA and FQGNSA. V lost 2 bases and J lost 0, with 11 bases in between. This CDR3 has 15 residues. The complete variable domain, with remaining parts taken from reference TRBV7-2 and TRBJ2-7, reads GAGVSQSPSNKVTEKGKDVELRCDPISGHTALYWYRQSLGQGLEFLIYFQGNSAPDKSGLPSDRFSAERTGGSVSTLTIQRTQQEDSAVYLCASSLSAVSSYEQYFGPGTRLTVT.

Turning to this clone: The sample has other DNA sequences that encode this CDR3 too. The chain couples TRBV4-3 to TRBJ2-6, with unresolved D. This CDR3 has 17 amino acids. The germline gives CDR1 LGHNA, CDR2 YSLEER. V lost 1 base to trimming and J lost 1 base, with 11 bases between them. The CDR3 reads CASSQGHSPSGANVLTF. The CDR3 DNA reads TGCGCCAGCAGCCAAGGTCACAGCCCTTCTGGGGCCAACGTCCTGACTTTC.